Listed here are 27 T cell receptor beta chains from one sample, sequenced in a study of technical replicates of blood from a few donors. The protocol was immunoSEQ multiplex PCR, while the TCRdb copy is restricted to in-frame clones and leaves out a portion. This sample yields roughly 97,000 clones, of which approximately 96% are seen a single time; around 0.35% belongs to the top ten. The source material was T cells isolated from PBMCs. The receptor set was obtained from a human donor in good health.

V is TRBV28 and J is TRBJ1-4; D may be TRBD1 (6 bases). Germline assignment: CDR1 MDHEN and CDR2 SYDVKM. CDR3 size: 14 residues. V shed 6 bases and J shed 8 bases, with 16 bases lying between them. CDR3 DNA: TGTGCCAGCAGGGGGGCGCACGGAAGGGAAAAACTGTTTTTT. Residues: CASRGAHGREKLFF.

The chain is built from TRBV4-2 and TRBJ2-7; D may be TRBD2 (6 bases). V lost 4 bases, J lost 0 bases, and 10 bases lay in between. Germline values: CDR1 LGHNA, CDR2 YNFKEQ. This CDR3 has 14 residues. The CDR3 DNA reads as TGTGCCAGCAGCCCGGGACTGAGCTCCTACGAGCAGTACTTC. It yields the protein CASSPGLSSYEQYF.

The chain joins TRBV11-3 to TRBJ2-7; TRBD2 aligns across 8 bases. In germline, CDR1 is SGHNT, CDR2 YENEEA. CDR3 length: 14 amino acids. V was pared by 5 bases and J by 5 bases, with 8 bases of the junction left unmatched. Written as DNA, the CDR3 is TGTGCCAGCAGCATAGGACTAGCAGGGGACGAGCAGTACTTC. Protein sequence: CASSIGLAGDEQYF.

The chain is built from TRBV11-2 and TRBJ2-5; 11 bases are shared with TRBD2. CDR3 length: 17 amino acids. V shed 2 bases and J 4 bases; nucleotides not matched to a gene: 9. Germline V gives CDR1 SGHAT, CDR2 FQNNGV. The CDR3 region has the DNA TGTGCCAGCAGCTTAAGGGGAGTAGCGGGAGGGGGAGAGACCCAGTACTTC. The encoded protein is CASSLRGVAGGGETQYF. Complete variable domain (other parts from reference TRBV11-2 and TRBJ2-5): EAGVAQSPRYKIIEKRQSVAFWCNPISGHATLYWYQQILGQGPKLLIQFQNNGVVDDSQLPKDRFSAERLKGVDSTLKIQPAKLEDSAVYLCASSLRGVAGGGETQYFGPGTRLLVL.

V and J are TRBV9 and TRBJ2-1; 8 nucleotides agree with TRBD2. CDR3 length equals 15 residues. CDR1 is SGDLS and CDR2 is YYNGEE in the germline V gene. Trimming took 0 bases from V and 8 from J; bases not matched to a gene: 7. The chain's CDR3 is CASSVAVSGIYEQFF. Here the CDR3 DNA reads TGTGCCAGCAGCGTAGCGGTTAGCGGGATCTATGAGCAGTTCTTC.

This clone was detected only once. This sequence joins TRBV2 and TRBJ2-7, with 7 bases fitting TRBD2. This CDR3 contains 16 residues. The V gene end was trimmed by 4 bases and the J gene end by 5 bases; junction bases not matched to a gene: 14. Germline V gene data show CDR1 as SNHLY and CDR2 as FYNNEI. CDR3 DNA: TGTGCCAGCAGTGTGGGGGGAGGGCCCGTATTAGACGAGCAGTACTTC. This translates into CASSVGGGPVLDEQYF.

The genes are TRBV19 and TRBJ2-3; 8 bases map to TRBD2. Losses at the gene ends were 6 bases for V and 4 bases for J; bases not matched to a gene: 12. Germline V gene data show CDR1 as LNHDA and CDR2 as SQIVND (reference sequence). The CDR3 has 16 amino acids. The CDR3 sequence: CASSPWGGRTPDTQYF. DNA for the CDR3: TGTGCCAGTAGCCCCTGGGGCGGGAGGACCCCAGATACGCAGTATTTT.

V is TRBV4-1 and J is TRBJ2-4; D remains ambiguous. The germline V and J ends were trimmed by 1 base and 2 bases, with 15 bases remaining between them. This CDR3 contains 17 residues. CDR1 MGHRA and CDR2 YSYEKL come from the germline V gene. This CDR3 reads CASSQVQVVQSKNIQYF. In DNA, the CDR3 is TGCGCCAGCAGCCAAGTTCAGGTGGTGCAGTCCAAAAACATTCAGTACTTC.

In DNA, the CDR3 is TGTGCCAGCAAGTGTCTTGGGGCTGGCACTGAAGCTTTCTTT. This sequence encodes CASKCLGAGTEAFF. The rearrangement uses TRBV6-5 and TRBJ1-1; TRBD1 is a possible D gene (5 bases). V was clipped by 7 bases and J by 4 bases, with 16 bases between them. The CDR3 is 14 residues long. Germline CDR1 MNHEY, CDR2 SVGAGI.

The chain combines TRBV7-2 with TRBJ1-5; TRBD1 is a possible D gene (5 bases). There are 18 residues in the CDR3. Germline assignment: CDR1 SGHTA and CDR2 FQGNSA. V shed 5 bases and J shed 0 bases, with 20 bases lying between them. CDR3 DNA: TGTGCCAGCAGCGCAGACAGAGGAAAATTTTATAGCAATCAGCCCCAGCATTTT. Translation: CASSADRGKFYSNQPQHF.

Here the CDR3 DNA reads TGTGCCAGCAGCTTAGCGGACAGACAGCCCCAGCATTTT. Amino acid sequence: CASSLADRQPQHF. The chain uses TRBV7-9 and TRBJ1-5, with D perhaps matching TRBD1 (6 bases). This CDR3 has 13 amino acids. Trimming left V 0 bases short and J 7 bases short, with 7 bases between. In germline, CDR1 is SEHNR, CDR2 FQNEAQ (reference sequence).

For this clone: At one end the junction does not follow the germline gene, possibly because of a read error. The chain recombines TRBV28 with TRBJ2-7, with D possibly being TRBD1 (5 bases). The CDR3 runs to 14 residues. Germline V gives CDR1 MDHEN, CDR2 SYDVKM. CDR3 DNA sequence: TGTGCCAGCAGTTTATCTGGTGGGGCAAGCGAGAAGTACTTC. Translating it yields CASSLSGGASEKYF.

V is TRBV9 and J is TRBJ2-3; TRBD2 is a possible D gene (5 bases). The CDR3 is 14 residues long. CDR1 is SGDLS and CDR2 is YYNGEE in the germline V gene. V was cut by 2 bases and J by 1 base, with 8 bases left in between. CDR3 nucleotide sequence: TGTGCCAGCAGCGTTGGACTGGGCACAGATACGCAGTATTTT. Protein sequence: CASSVGLGTDTQYF.

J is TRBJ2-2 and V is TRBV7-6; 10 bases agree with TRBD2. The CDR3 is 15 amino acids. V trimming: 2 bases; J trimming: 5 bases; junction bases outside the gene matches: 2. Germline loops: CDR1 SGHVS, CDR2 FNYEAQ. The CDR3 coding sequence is TGTGCCAGCAGCTTACTAGCGGGGGAAACCGGGGAGCTGTTTTTT. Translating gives CASSLLAGETGELFF.

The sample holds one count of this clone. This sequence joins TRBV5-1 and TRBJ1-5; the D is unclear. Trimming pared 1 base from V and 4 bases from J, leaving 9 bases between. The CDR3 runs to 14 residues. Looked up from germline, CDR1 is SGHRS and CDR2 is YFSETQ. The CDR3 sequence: CASSLSGDNQPQHF. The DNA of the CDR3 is TGCGCCAGCAGCTTGTCCGGTGATAATCAGCCCCAGCATTTT.

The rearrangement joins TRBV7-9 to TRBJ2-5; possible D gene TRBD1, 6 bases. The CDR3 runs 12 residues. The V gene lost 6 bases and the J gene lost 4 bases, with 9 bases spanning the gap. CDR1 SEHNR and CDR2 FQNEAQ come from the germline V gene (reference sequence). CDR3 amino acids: CASSWTVETQYF. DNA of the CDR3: TGTGCCAGCAGTTGGACAGTAGAGACCCAGTACTTC.

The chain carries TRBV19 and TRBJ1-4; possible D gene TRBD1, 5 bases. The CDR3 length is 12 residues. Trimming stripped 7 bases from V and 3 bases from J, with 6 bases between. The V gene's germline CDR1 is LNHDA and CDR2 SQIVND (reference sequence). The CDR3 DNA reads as TGTGCCAGTAAGACAGCTAATGAAAAACTGTTTTTT. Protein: CASKTANEKLFF.

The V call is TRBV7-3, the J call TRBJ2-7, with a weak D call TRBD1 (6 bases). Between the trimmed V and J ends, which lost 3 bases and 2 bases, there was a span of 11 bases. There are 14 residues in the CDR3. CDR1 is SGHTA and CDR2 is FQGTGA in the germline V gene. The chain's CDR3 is CASSLGQGAYEQYF. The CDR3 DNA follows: TGTGCCAGCAGCTTGGGACAAGGGGCCTACGAGCAGTACTTC.

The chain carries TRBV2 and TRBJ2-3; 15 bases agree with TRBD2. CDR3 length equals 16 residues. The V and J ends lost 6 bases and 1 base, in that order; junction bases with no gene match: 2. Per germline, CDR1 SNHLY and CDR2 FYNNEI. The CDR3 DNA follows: TGTGCCAGCAGATGGACTAGCGGGAGGGGCACAGATACGCAGTATTTT. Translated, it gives CASRWTSGRGTDTQYF.

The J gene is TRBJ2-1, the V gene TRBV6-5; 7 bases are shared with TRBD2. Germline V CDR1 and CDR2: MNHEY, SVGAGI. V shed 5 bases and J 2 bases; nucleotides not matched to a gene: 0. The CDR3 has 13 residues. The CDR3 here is CASSSGTYNEQFF. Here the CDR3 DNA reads TGTGCCAGCAGTAGCGGGACCTACAATGAGCAGTTCTTC.

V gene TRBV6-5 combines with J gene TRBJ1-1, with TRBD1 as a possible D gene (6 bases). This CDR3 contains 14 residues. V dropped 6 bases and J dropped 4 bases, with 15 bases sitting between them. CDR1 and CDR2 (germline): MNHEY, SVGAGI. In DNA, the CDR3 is TGTGCCAGCAGATTCTCAGAAGGGGGCACTGAAGCTTTCTTT. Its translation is CASRFSEGGTEAFF.

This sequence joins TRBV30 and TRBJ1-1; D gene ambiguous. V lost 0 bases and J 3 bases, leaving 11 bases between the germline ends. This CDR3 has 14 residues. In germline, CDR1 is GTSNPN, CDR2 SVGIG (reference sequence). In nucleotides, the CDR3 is TGTGCCTGGAGTGTCATCAGTAAGTACACTGAAGCTTTCTTT. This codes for CAWSVISKYTEAFF.

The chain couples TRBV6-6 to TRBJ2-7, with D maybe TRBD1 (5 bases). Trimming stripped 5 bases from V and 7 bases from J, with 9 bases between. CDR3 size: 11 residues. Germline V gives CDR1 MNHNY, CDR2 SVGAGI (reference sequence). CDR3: CASSKGVEQYF. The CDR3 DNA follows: TGTGCCAGCAGTAAAGGGGTTGAGCAGTACTTC.

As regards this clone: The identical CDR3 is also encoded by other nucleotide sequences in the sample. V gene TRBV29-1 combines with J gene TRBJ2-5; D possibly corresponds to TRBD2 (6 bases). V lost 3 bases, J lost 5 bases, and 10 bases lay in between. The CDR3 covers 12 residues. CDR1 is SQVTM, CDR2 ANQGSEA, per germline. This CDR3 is CSVEKGGETQYF. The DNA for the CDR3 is TGCAGCGTTGAGAAAGGAGGGGAGACCCAGTACTTC.

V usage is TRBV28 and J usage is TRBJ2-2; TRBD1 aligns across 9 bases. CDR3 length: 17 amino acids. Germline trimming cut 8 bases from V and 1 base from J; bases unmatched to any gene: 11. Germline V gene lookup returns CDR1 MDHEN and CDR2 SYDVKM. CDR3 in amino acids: CASGSIWGQGNTGELFF. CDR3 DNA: TGTGCCAGCGGAAGTATATGGGGACAGGGGAACACCGGGGAGCTGTTTTTT.

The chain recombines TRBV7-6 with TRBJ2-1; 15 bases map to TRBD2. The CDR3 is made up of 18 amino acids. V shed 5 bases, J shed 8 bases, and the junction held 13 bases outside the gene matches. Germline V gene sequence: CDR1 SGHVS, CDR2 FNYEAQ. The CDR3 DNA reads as TGTGCCAGCAGCGCGGGACTAGCGGGAGGAGGGTTGGGCCATGAGCAGTTCTTC. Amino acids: CASSAGLAGGGLGHEQFF.

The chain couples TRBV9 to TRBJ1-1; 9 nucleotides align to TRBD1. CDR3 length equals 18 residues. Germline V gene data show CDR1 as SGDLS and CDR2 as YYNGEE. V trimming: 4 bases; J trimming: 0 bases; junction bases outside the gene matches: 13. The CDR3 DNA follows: TGTGCCAGCAGCAACTCCGGGACAGGGTCTACATTGAACACTGAAGCTTTCTTT. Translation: CASSNSGTGSTLNTEAFF.